The sequence of this TCR beta chain was determined in a study of blood T cell repertoires in COVID-19. The V gene's germline CDR1 is SGHNT and CDR2 YYREEE (reference sequence). The V end lost 1 base, the J end lost 2 bases, and 12 bases lay between the germline ends. The CDR3 length is 15 residues. This clone appeared a single time. Libraries were prepared by immunoSEQ multiplex PCR; TCRdb keeps only in-frame clonotypes and omits some of them. The sample comprises about 150,000 clones, roughly four fifths of which are singletons, and around 8.4% rests with the top ten. Membership in each cohort depended on participant-reported clinical history.

The sequence came from a man over 45 who had recovered from COVID-19. The source material was PBMCs or T cells enriched from blood (not recorded which). The chain couples TRBV5-4 to TRBJ1-2; a weak D match, TRBD1 (5 bases). The CDR3 sequence is CASSLIGRANYGYTF. The CDR3 DNA reads TGTGCCAGCAGCTTGATAGGCAGGGCCAACTATGGCTACACCTTC.